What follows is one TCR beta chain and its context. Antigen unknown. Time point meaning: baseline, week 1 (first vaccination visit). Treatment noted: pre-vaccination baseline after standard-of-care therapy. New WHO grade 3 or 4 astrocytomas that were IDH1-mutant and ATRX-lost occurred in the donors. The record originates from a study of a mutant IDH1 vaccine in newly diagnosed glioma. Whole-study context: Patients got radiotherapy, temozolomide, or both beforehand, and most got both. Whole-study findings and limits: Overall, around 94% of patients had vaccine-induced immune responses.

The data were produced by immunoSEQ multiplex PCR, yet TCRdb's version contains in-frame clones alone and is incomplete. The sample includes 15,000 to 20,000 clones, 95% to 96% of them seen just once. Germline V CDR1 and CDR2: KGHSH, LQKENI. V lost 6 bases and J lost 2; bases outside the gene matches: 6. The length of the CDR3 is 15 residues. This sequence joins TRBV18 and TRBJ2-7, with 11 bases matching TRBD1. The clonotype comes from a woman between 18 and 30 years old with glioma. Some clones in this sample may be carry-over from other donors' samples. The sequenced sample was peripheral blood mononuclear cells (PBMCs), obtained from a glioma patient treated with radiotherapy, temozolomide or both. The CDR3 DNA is TGTGCCAGCTCCGCCGGGACAGGGGGGGCCTACGAGCAGTACTTC. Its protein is CASSAGTGGAYEQYF.